This passage covers 6 T cell receptor beta chains from one sample sequenced in a study of regulatory T cells in long-lasting Graves disease. Described time point: persistent/refractory GD, antithyroid drugs over 5 years with positive TRAb. PBMC RNA was the source of the TCR library. Construction of the TCR beta libraries employed iRepertoire HTBI primers in conjunction with Arm-PCR of CDR3 regions. Each CDR3 protein gets one entry after TCRdb re-called the multiplex PCR reads with MiXCR. The table records around 340,000 distinct CDR3 sequences, less than 20% of them present only once. Specimen: peripheral blood mononuclear cells (PBMCs), collected when the disease was refractory, from a patient treated with antithyroid drugs. These receptors all come from a female donor with Graves disease.

This clonotype was recorded at least ten times. This chain joins TRBV20-1 and TRBJ1-5, with D tentatively TRBD1 (5 bases). This CDR3 is built from 13 residues. Germline loops: CDR1 DFQATT, CDR2 SNEGSKA (reference sequence). Trimming took 6 bases from V and 2 from J, leaving 11 bases between them. The CDR3 bases are TGCAGTGCGCTCCGGGACGGCAATCAGCCCCAGCATTTT. Protein sequence: CSALRDGNQPQHF.

The chain joins TRBV6-1 to TRBJ1-5; D is undetermined. Trimming left V 3 bases short and J 7 bases short, with 10 bases between. This CDR3 region has 13 residues. Germline CDR1 and CDR2: MNHNS and SASEGT. Here the CDR3 reads CASSDGLRQPQHF. CDR3 nucleotide sequence: TGTGCCAGCAGTGATGGGCTGCGGCAGCCCCAGCATTTT.

The chain combines TRBV3-1 with TRBJ1-2; perhaps TRBD1 as D (6 bases). Germline V gene data show CDR1 as LGHDT and CDR2 as YNNKEL (reference sequence). The CDR3 length is 14 residues. The V and J ends lost 0 bases and 8 bases respectively, with 13 bases between them. Written as DNA, the CDR3 is TGTGCCAGCAGCCAAGAGTGGGGGGGGCGAGGCTACACCTTC. This translates into CASSQEWGGRGYTF. The full variable domain, completed using reference TRBV3-1 and TRBJ1-2, is DTAVSQTPKYLVTQMGNDKSIKCEQNLGHDTMYWYKQDSKKFLKIMFSYNNKELIINETVPNRFSPKSPDKAHLNLHINSLELGDSAVYFCASSQEWGGRGYTFGSGTRLTVV.

This clonotype was picked up many times. The rearrangement joins TRBV2 to TRBJ2-7; 7 nucleotides line up with TRBD1. CDR1 and CDR2 (germline): SNHLY, FYNNEI. The CDR3 loop spans 14 amino acids. Germline trimming cut 4 bases from V and 4 bases from J; bases unmatched to any gene: 7. The CDR3 is CASSVDGRGYEQYF. The CDR3 DNA reads TGTGCCAGCAGTGTTGATGGCAGGGGGTACGAGCAGTACTTC.

This clonotype was recorded many times. The chain links TRBV27 to TRBJ2-2, with 7 positions matching TRBD1. The junction had 5 bases not matched to a gene; V was cut back by 5 bases and J by 2 bases. The germline CDR1 and CDR2 sequences are MNHEY and SMNVEV (reference sequence). The CDR3 has 15 residues. The CDR3: CASSQGTVNTGELFF. Written as DNA, the CDR3 is TGTGCCAGCAGTCAGGGGACAGTTAACACCGGGGAGCTGTTTTTT.

Worth noting for this clonotype: It may be a read error: a sequence one base away is much more abundant. J is TRBJ1-1 and V is TRBV6-1, with D unresolved. The CDR3 sequence is 13 residues long. Germline V gene data show CDR1 as MNHNS and CDR2 as SASEGT. The CDR3 bases are TGTGCCAGCGGTGAAGTGGGTATAGCTGAAGCTTTCTTT. Translating it yields CASGEVGIAEAFF.